This T cell receptor (beta chain) was sequenced in a study of blood T cell repertoires in COVID-19. The wider study: Collection of acute and convalescent COVID-19 samples took place in the United States, Italy and Spain.

V lost 8 bases, J lost 2 bases, and 12 bases lay in between. The CDR3 has 14 amino acids. In the original analysis: Amplifying reference gene primers gave estimates of nucleated cell counts. Clones were read by immunoSEQ multiplex PCR, and TCRdb kept only the in-frame ones, dropping some. That table is the source of V, J and clone size, and D and trimming were worked out from the DNA. The sample lists approximately 270,000 clones; about four fifths were seen once. Enrolled during active infection, Seattle patients were then followed longitudinally. The sample consisted of peripheral blood. The TCR originated in a person between 65 and 79 years old with COVID-19, enrolled during active disease. V is TRBV23-1 and J is TRBJ1-4; D may be TRBD1 (5 bases). TRBV23-1 is designated an ORF whose function remains uncertain. CDR3 coding DNA: TGCGCCAGCTCCCAGGGTGTTACTAATGAAAAACTGTTTTTT. Translated: CASSQGVTNEKLFF.